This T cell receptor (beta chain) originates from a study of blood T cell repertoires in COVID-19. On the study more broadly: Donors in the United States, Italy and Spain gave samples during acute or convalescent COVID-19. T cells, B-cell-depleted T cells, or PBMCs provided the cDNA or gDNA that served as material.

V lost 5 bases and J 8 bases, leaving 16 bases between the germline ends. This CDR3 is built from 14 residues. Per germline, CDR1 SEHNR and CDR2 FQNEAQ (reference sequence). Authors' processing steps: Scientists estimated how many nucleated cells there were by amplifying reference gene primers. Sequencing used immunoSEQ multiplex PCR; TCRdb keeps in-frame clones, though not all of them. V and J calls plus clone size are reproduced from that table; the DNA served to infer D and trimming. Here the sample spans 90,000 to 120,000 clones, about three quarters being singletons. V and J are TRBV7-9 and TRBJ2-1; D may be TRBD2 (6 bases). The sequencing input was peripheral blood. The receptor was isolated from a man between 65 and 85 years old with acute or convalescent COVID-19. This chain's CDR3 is CASSPPQGGDEQFF. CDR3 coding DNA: TGTGCCAGCAGCCCCCCGCAGGGCGGGGATGAGCAGTTCTTC.